The 10 T cell receptor beta chains given below trace back to one sample, sequenced in a study of shared clonotypes between healthy human individuals. Clones were read by immunoSEQ multiplex PCR, and TCRdb kept only the in-frame ones, dropping some. The table includes 2.5 million or so clones, around nine tenths detected once. Sequenced input: naive CD4+ T cells sorted from blood. The sample's subset: CD45RA+ positively selected. Every receptor here comes from a man younger than 35 in good health.

The chain joins TRBV7-9 to TRBJ2-7; D is possibly TRBD2 (6 bases). The CDR3 contains 15 residues. In germline, CDR1 is SEHNR, CDR2 FQNEAQ (reference sequence). Trimming took off 5 bases at V and 3 bases at J, with 17 bases between the two ends. CDR3 residues: CASSPRGGNRYEQYF. CDR3 DNA sequence: TGTGCCAGCAGCCCTAGGGGCGGGAACCGCTACGAGCAGTACTTC.

This clone is a singleton in its sample. Distinct nucleotide sequences in the sample also encode this CDR3. V and J are TRBV5-1 and TRBJ1-3; no clear D. The germline gives CDR1 SGHRS, CDR2 YFSETQ. The CDR3 spans 14 residues. V dropped 4 bases and J dropped 4 bases, with 12 bases sitting between them. CDR3 residues: CASSIGGSGNTIYF. In DNA form, the CDR3 reads TGCGCCAGCAGCATTGGCGGGTCCGGAAACACCATATATTTT.

About this clone itself: Other DNA sequences in the sample encode the same CDR3. V is TRBV5-4 and J is TRBJ2-7; D call uncertain. CDR1 SGHNT and CDR2 YYREEE come from the germline V gene (reference sequence). This CDR3 is 13 amino acids long. The V end lost 1 base, the J end lost 0 bases, and 5 bases lay between the germline ends. CDR3 DNA sequence: TGTGCCAGCAGCTTGAAGAGCTCCTACGAGCAGTACTTC. It specifies CASSLKSSYEQYF.

This clone came up a few times. The chain employs TRBV6-1 and TRBJ1-2; D is perhaps TRBD1 (5 bases). Germline CDR1 is MNHNS and CDR2 is SASEGT. There are 14 residues in the CDR3. V lost 4 bases and J lost 0, with 9 bases in between. In DNA, the CDR3 is TGTGCCAGCAGTGGGAGGACAACTAACTATGGCTACACCTTC. Protein product: CASSGRTTNYGYTF.

The chain has TRBV2 and TRBJ2-1, with D possibly TRBD2 on 5 matching bases. Germline V CDR1 and CDR2: SNHLY, FYNNEI. V was shortened by 0 bases and J by 14 bases, with 8 bases between the two germline ends. The CDR3 runs 11 residues. The CDR3 region has the DNA TGTGCCAGCAGTGAAGCGGGAGTGAAGTTCTTC. It translates to CASSEAGVKFF.

V is TRBV7-3 and J is TRBJ1-2, with 7 bases identical to TRBD1. The CDR3 runs 16 residues. CDR1 is SGHTA and CDR2 is FQGTGA in the germline V gene. J gave up 5 bases and V 5 bases, and 14 bases lay outside the gene matches. The CDR3 DNA is TGTGCCAGCAGCCCAGGGGGGCCCTTAACAGGGTATGGCTACACCTTC. It is translated as CASSPGGPLTGYGYTF. The whole variable domain, remainder taken from reference TRBV7-3 and TRBJ1-2, is GAGVSQTPSNKVTEKGKYVELRCDPISGHTALYWYRQSLGQGPEFLIYFQGTGAADDSGLPNDRFFAVRPEGSVSTLKIQRTERGDSAVYLCASSPGGPLTGYGYTFGSGTRLTVV.

This chain connects TRBV28 to TRBJ2-7; D is unclear. Germline lookup yields CDR1 MDHEN and CDR2 SYDVKM. The V end was cut by 7 bases, the J end by 0 bases, with 13 bases between. The CDR3 runs to 14 residues. The CDR3 DNA follows: TGTGCCAGCACCTACAGACGAAACTCCTACGAGCAGTACTTC. Its translation: CASTYRRNSYEQYF.

CDR3 sequence (DNA): TGTGCCAGCAGTTACCAGTCCACCTACTATGGCTACACCTTC. Translated, it gives CASSYQSTYYGYTF. This chain connects TRBV6-5 to TRBJ1-2; D not certain. This CDR3 region has 14 residues. V lost 2 bases to trimming and J lost 3 bases, with 10 bases between them. CDR1 is MNHEY and CDR2 is SVGAGI in the germline V gene.

This clone was picked up one time. The rearrangement links TRBV5-8 to TRBJ2-1, with D possibly TRBD2 on 6 matching bases. The CDR3 runs to 14 residues. V shed 6 bases and J shed 4 bases, with 14 bases lying between them. The germline V gene has CDR1 SGHTS and CDR2 YDEGEE. The CDR3 sequence: CASIGGSSYNEQFF. DNA of the CDR3: TGTGCCAGCATCGGAGGGTCCTCATACAATGAGCAGTTCTTC.

The chain has TRBV6-5 and TRBJ1-1; 11 bases are a match to TRBD1. J gave up 3 bases and V 2 bases, and 2 bases lay outside the gene matches. CDR3 length: 15 amino acids. Germline V gives CDR1 MNHEY, CDR2 SVGAGI. The CDR3 DNA sequence: TGTGCCAGCAGTTACGGGGACAGGGGGGACACTGAAGCTTTCTTT. Translated: CASSYGDRGDTEAFF.